The following is a TCR beta chain sequence with its context. Amplification of TCR beta CDR3 regions used RNA as the template. HTBI primers were the set used in a first-round RT-PCR of the TCR CDR3. TCRdb analysed the multiplex PCR reads with MiXCR anew, one entry per CDR3 protein. The data show about 300,000 distinct CDR3 sequences, less than 20% seen once. This record belongs to a study of T cells in Graves' hyperthyroidism and ophthalmopathy. CDR1 is MNHNS, CDR2 SASEGT, per germline. The CDR3 loop spans 15 amino acids. Trimming removed 1 base from V and 4 bases from J, with 11 bases in between. The V gene is TRBV6-1, the J gene TRBJ2-4, with D possibly TRBD2 on 6 matching bases. The origin of this receptor is a man in his fifties with Graves' ophthalmopathy. Sequencing used blood. This CDR3 reads CASSEVAEIKNIQYF. The CDR3 DNA follows: TGTGCCAGCAGTGAAGTAGCGGAGATTAAAAACATTCAGTACTTC.